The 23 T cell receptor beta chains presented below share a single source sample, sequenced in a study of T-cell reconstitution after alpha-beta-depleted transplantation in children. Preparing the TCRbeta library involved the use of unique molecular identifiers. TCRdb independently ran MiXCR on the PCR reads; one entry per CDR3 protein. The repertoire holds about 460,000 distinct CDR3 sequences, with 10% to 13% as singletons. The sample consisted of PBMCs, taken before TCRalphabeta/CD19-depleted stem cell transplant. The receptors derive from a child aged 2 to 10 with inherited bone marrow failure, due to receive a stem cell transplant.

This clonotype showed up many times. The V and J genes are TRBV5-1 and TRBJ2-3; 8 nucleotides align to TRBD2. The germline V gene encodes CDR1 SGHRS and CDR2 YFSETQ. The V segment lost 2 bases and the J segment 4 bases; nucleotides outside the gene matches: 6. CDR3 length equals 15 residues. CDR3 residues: CASSLSGRHADTQYF. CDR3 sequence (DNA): TGCGCCAGCAGCTTAAGCGGGAGACACGCAGATACGCAGTATTTT.

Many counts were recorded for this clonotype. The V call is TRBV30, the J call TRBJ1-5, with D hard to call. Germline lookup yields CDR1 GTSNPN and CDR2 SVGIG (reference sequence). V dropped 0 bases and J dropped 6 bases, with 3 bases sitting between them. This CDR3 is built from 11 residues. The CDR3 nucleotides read TGTGCCTGGAGTGTATCTCAGCCCCAGCATTTT. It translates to CAWSVSQPQHF.

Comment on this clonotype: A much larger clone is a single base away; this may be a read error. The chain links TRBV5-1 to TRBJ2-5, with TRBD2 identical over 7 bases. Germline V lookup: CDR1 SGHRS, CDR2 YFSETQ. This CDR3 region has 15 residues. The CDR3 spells CASSEVREAVESQYF. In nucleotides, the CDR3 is TGCGCCAGCAGCGAGGTCCGGGAGGCCGTGGAGAGCCAGTACTTC. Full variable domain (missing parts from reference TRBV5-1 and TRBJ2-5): KAGVTQTPRYLIKTRGQQVTLSCSPISGHRSVSWYQQTPGQGLQFLFEYFSETQRNKGNFPGRFSGRQFSNSRSEMNVSTLELGDSALYLCASSEVREAVESQYFGPGTRLLVL.

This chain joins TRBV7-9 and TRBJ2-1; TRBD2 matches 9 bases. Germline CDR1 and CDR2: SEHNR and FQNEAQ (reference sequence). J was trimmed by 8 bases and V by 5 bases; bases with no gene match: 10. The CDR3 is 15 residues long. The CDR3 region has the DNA TGTGCCAGCAGCCCGGACGCGGGAGGGCTCTATGAGCAGTTCTTC. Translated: CASSPDAGGLYEQFF.

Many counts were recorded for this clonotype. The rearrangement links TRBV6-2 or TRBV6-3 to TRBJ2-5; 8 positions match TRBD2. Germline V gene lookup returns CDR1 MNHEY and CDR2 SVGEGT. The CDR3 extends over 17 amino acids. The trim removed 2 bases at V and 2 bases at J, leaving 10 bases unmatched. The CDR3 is CASSYGPPTSAQETQYF. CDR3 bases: TGTGCCAGCAGTTACGGACCGCCGACTAGCGCGCAAGAGACCCAGTACTTC.

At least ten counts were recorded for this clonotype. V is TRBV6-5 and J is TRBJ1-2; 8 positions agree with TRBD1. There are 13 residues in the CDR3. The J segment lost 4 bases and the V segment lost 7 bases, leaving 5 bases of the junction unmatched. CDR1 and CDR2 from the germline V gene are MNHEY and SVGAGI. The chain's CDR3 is CASTPGQAYGYTF. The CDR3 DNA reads TGTGCCAGCACTCCGGGACAGGCCTATGGCTACACCTTC.

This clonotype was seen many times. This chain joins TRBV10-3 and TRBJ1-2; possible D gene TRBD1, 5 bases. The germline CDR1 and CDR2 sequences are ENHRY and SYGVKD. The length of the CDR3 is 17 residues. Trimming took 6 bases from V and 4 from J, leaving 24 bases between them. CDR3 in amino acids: CAISELFEEGSGYGYTF. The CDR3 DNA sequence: TGTGCCATCAGCGAGCTTTTCGAGGAGGGGTCGGGCTATGGCTACACCTTC.

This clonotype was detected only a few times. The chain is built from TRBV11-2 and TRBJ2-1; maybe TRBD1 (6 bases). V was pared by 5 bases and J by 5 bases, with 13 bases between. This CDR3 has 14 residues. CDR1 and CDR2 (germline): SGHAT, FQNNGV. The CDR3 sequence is CASSPPTGHNEQFF. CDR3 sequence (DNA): TGTGCCAGCAGCCCGCCAACAGGGCACAATGAGCAGTTCTTC.

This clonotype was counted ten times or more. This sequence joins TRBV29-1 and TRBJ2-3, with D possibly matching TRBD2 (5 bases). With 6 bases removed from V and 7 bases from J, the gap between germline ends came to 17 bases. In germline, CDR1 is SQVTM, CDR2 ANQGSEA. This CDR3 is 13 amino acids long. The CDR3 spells CSVQPREGYTQYF. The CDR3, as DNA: TGCAGCGTCCAGCCACGGGAAGGGTATACGCAGTATTTT.

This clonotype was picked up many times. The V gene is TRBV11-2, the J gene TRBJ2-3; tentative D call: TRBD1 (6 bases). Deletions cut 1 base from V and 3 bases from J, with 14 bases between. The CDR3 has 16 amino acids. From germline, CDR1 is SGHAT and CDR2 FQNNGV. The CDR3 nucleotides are TGTGCCAGCAGCTTAGGAGTTGGCAGGGGAACAGATACGCAGTATTTT. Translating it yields CASSLGVGRGTDTQYF.

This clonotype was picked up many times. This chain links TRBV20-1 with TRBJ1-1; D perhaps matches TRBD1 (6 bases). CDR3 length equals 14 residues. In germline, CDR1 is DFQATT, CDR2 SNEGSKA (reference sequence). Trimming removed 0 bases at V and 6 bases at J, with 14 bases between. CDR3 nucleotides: TGCAGTGCTAGAGATCGCGGGGGGCGGGCTGAAGCTTTCTTT. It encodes CSARDRGGRAEAFF.

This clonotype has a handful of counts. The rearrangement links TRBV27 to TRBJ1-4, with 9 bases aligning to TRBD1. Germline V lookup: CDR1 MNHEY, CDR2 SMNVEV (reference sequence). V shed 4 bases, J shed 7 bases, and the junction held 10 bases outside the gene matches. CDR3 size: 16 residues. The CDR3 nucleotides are TGTGCCAGCAGTTCTTCTCCGGGACAGGGAGGTGAAAAACTGTTTTTT. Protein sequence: CASSSSPGQGGEKLFF.

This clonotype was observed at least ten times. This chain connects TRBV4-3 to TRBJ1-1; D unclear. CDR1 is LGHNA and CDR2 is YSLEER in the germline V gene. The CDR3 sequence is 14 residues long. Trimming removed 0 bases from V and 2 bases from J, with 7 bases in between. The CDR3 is CASSQDTGNTEAFF. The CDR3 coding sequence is TGCGCCAGCAGCCAAGATACCGGCAACACTGAAGCTTTCTTT.

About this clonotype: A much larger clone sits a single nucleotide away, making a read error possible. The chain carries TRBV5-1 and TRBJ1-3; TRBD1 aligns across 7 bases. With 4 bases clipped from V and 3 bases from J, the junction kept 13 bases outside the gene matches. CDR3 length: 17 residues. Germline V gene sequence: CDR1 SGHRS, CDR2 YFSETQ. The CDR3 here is CASSPRQGDFCGNTIYF. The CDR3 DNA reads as TGCGCCAGCAGCCCCCGACAGGGAGACTTTTGTGGAAACACCATATATTTT. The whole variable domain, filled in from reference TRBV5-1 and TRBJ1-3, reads KAGVTQTPRYLIKTRGQQVTLSCSPISGHRSVSWYQQTPGQGLQFLFEYFSETQRNKGNFPGRFSGRQFSNSRSEMNVSTLELGDSALYLCASSPRQGDFCGNTIYFGEGSWLTVV.

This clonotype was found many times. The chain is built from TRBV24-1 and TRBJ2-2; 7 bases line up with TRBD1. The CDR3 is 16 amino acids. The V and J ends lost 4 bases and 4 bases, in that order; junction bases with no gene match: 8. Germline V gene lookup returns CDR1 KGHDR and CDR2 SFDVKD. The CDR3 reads CATSDAGGSITGELFF. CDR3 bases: TGTGCCACCAGTGACGCAGGGGGATCTATCACCGGGGAGCTGTTTTTT.

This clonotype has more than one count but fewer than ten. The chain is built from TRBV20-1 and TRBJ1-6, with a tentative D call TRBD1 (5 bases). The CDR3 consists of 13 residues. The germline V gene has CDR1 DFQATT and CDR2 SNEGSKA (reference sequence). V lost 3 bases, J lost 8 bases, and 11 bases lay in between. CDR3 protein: CSARGGAYSPLHF. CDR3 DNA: TGCAGTGCTAGGGGGGGTGCATATTCACCCCTCCACTTT.

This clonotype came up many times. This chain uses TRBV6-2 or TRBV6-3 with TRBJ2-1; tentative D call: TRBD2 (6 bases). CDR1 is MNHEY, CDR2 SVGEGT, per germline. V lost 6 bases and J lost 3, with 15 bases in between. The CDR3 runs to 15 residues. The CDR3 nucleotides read TGTGCCAGCAGCCACTTGGGGGGAAACTACAATGAGCAGTTCTTC. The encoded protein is CASSHLGGNYNEQFF.

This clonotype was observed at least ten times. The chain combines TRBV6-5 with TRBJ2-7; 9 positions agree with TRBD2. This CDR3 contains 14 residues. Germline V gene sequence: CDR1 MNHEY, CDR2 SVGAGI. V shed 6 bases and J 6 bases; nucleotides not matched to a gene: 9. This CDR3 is CASRGTSWEGEQYF. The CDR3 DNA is TGTGCCAGCAGGGGGACTAGCTGGGAGGGCGAGCAGTACTTC.

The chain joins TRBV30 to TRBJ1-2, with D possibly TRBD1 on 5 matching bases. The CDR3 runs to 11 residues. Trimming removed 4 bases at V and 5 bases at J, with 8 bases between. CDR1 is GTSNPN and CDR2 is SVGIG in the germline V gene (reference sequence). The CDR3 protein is CAWTGGYGYTF. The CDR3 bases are TGTGCCTGGACGGGGGGGTATGGCTACACCTTC.

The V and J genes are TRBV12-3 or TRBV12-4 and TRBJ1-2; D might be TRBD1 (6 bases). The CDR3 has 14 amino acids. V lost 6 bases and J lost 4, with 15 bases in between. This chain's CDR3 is CASRMTGYFYGYTF. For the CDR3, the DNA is TGTGCCAGCAGAATGACAGGTTACTTCTATGGCTACACCTTC.

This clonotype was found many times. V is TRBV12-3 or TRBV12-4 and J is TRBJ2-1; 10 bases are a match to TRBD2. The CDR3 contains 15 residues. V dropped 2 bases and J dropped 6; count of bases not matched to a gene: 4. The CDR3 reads CASSLSLAGFNEQFF. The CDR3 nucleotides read TGTGCCAGCAGTTTATCACTAGCGGGATTCAATGAGCAGTTCTTC.

The CDR3 protein is CASSKTPGELGEQFF. In DNA form, the CDR3 reads TGCGCCAGCAGCAAAACCCCAGGCGAACTTGGTGAGCAGTTCTTC. The gene calls are TRBV4-3 and TRBJ2-1; D is unresolved. The CDR3 has 15 amino acids. The V gene lost 5 bases and the J gene lost 9 bases, with 20 bases spanning the gap. Germline V gene data show CDR1 as LGHNA and CDR2 as YSLEER.

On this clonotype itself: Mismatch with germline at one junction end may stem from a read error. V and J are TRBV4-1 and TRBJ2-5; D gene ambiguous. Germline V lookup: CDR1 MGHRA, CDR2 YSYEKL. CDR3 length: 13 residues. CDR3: CAISFGIQETQYF. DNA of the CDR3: TGTGCCATCAGCTTTGGGATCCAAGAGACCCAGTACTTC.